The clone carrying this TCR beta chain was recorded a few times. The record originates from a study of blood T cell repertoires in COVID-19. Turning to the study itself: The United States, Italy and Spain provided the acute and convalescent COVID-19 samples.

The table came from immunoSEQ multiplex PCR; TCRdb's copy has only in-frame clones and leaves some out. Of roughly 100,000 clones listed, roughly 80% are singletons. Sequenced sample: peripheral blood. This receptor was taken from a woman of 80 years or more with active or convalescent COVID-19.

CDR3 residues: CASSLTAGLETQYF. The CDR3 nucleotides read TGTGCCAGCAGCTTAACGGCAGGGTTGGAGACCCAGTACTTC. The chain combines TRBV7-8 with TRBJ2-5; tentatively, D is TRBD1 (5 bases). In germline, CDR1 is SGHVS, CDR2 FQNEAQ. V lost 2 bases, J lost 5 bases, and 12 bases lay in between. The CDR3 totals 14 residues.